These T cell receptor beta chains were read from a single sample in a study of response to subunit inactivated influenza vaccine. TCRdb reprocessed the RT-PCR reads via MiXCR and lists one record per CDR3 protein. The sample shows 650,000 to 800,000 distinct CDR3 sequences, approximately 14% of them seen only once. The sequencing used PBMCs from blood, collected approximately 15 days before vaccination. These receptors all stem from a man in his forties or fifties who received an inactivated influenza vaccine. CDR3s leave out the opening cysteine and the closing phenylalanine or tryptophan. Each record gives: V gene, clone size, J gene, CDR3 protein. Size tells how often a clone was seen (once, few, many) or the class of an expanded clone, and some rows leave it out.

TRBV20-1	-	TRBJ1-1	SARRQNTEAF
TRBV11-1	many	TRBJ2-1	ASSPYSGGAYNEQF
TRBV25-1	-	TRBJ2-7	ASSAVMGQGYEQY
TRBV29-1	many	TRBJ2-1	SVEGLSGGVDGGRGDEQF
TRBV12-5	-	TRBJ2-1	ASAMSSYNEQF
TRBV2	-	TRBJ2-1	ASSETFDRLFYNEQF
TRBV29-1	few	TRBJ1-1	SVRGRFMAEAF
TRBV27	-	TRBJ1-4	ASSFIDGGGGEILF
TRBV24-1	few	TRBJ2-1	ATSDSHLVRQGASEQF
TRBV20-1	few	TRBJ1-6	SARPSFRDRNSPLH
TRBV5-6	few	TRBJ1-1	ASRAFTGGTEAF
TRBV4-2	many	TRBJ2-1	ASSQVGGSSYNEQF